This TCR beta chain is from a study of blood T cell repertoires in COVID-19. Study background: The samples span acute and convalescent COVID-19 from the United States, Italy and Spain.

This CDR3 has 15 residues. Germline values: CDR1 MNHEY, CDR2 SVGAGI. J gave up 5 bases and V 6 bases, and 9 bases lay outside the gene matches. Source study methods: Amplification of reference gene primers provided the estimated nucleated cell counts. Profiling relied on immunoSEQ multiplex PCR, and the TCRdb table lists in-frame clones only, not all of them. That table gives V, J and clone size, and the DNA gave D and trimming. The table includes about 220,000 clones, 82% detected once. The sequenced sample was peripheral blood. J is TRBJ1-4 and V is TRBV6-5, with 7 bases identical to TRBD1. This receptor was obtained from a woman aged 80 or older with acute or convalescent COVID-19. The chain's CDR3 is CASSPLGQKNEKLFF. CDR3 sequence (DNA): TGTGCCAGCAGCCCACTGGGACAGAAAAATGAAAAACTGTTTTTT.